Detailed here is one TCR beta chain. This specimen belongs to a study of T cell changes during pregnancy in multiple sclerosis. Method: immunoSEQ multiplex PCR; TCRdb's copy keeps in-frame clones and lacks some. This sample has around 36,000 clones, with about 91% found just once. After removal of 8 bases from V and 10 bases from J, the junction contained 18 bases not matched to a gene. The CDR3 covers 16 residues. Germline V lookup: CDR1 WNHNN, CDR2 SYGVQD (reference sequence). This chain uses TRBV10-1 with TRBJ2-1, with TRBD2 matching 9 bases. The source was CD8+ T cells from peripheral blood mononuclear cells, collected before pregnancy. The sequence was obtained from a female donor with multiple sclerosis, enrolled in a pregnancy study. CDR3 in DNA: TGCGCCAGCGGAAGCCGAAGCGGGAGGAGGGGTTGGGAGCAGTTCTTC. Protein sequence: CASGSRSGRRGWEQFF.